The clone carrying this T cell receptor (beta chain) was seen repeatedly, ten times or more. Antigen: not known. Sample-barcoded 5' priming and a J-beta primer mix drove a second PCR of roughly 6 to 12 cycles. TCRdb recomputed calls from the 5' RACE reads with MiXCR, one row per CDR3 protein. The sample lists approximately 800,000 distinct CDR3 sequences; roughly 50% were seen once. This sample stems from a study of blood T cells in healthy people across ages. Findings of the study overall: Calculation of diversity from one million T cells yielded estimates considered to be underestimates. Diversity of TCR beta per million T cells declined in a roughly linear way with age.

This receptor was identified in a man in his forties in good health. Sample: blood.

CDR3 in amino acids: CASSLMGGGLSSYEQYF. The CDR3 DNA sequence: TGTGCCAGCAGCTTGATGGGGGGAGGACTTAGCTCCTACGAGCAGTACTTC. The chain joins TRBV5-6 to TRBJ2-7; weak D call: TRBD2 (6 bases). The CDR3 totals 17 residues. Per the germline V gene, CDR1 is SGHDT and CDR2 is YYEEEE. V lost 1 base to trimming and J lost 0 bases, with 17 bases between them. The whole variable domain, remainder taken from reference TRBV5-6 and TRBJ2-7, is DAGVTQSPTHLIKTRGQQVTLRCSPKSGHDTVSWYQQALGQGPQFIFQYYEEEERQRGNFPDRFSGHQFPNYSSELNVNALLLGDSALYLCASSLMGGGLSSYEQYFGPGTRLTVT.